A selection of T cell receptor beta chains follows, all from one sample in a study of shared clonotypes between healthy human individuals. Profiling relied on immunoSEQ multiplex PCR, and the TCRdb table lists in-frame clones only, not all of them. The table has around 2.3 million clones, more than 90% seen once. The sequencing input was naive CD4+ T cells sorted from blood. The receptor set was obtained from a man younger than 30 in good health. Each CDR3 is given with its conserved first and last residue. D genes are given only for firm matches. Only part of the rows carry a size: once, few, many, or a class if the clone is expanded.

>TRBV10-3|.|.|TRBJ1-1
TGTGCCACCACACCCGAACAGGGTGAAGCTTTCTTT
CATTPEQGEAFF
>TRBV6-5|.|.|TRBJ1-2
TGTGCCAGCAGTTACGCAGCAACAAGGTTAGGCTACACCTTC
CASSYAATRLGYTF
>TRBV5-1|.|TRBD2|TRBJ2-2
TGCGCCAGCAGCTTACGTAGCGGGGCGAACACCGGGGAGCTGTTTTTT
CASSLRSGANTGELFF
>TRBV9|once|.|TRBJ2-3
TGTGCCAGCAGCACCGGGGGCACAGATACGCAGTATTTT
CASSTGGTDTQYF
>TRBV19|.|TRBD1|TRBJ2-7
TGTGCCAGTAGTATAGGCTCGGGACAGGGGGGGAACGAGCAGTACTTC
CASSIGSGQGGNEQYF
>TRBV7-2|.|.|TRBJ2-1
TGTGCCAGCAGCCCTCAGACTAGTTTCCGCGAGCAGTTCTTC
CASSPQTSFREQFF
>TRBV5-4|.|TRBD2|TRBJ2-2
TGTGCCAGCAGCCCCGGACTAGCGGGGGCCAACACCGGGGAGCTGTTTTTT
CASSPGLAGANTGELFF
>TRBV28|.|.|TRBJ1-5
TGTGCCAGCAGTTTCCGGCTGTATAGCAATCAGCCCCAGCATTTT
CASSFRLYSNQPQHF
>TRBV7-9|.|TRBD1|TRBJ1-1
TGTGCCAGCAGCAAGGGACAGGGGAACACTGAAGCTTTCTTT
CASSKGQGNTEAFF
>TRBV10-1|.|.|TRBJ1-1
TGCGCCAGCAGTGGTCAGGGGTCGGCTGAAGCTTTCTTT
CASSGQGSAEAFF
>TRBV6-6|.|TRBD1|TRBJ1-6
TGTGCCAGCAGGCGGGACAGTTATAATTCACCCCTCCACTTT
CASRRDSYNSPLHF
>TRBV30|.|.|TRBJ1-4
TGTGCCTGGAGTCAACAGGGAAAGGAAAAACTGTTTTTT
CAWSQQGKEKLFF
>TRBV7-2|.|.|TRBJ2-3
TGTGCCAGCAGCTCCGGCGGGACATTGGAGGCAGATACGCAGTATTTT
CASSSGGTLEADTQYF
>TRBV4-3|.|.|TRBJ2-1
TGCGCCAGCAGCCGGTCTCTAGCCGAGACCTACAATGAGCAGTTCTTC
CASSRSLAETYNEQFF
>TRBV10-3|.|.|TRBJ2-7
TGTGCCATATGGGACCCACCGTACGAGCAGTACTTC
CAIWDPPYEQYF
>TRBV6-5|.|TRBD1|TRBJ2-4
TGTGCCAGCAGTCGACAGGGAATAGCCAAAAACATTCAGTACTTC
CASSRQGIAKNIQYF
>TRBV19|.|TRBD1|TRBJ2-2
TGTGCCAGTGAGACAGGGTATTTATCCGGGGAGCTGTTTTTT
CASETGYLSGELFF
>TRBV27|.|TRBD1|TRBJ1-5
TGTGCCAGCAGTCCCGTTCCCGGGACAGGGATCAGCAATCAGCCCCAGCATTTT
CASSPVPGTGISNQPQHF
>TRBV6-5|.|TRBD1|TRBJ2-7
TGTGCCAGCAGTTCCCGAAGGGGGCTCGAGCAGTACTTC
CASSSRRGLEQYF
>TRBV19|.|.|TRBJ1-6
TGTGCCAGTAAGCCCGGGGTGGATAATTCACCCCTCCACTTT
CASKPGVDNSPLHF
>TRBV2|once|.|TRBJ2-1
TGTGCCAGCAGTGTCACAGGGATGAATGAGCAGTTCTTC
CASSVTGMNEQFF
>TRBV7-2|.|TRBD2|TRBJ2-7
TGTGCCAGCAGCCCGTCGGGACTAGTTTACGAGCAGTACTTC
CASSPSGLVYEQYF
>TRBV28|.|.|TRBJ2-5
TGTGCCAGCAGTTTCAGTCTGCAGGAGACCCAGTACTTC
CASSFSLQETQYF
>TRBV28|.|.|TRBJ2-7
TGTGCCAGCATTAACTTAGAAGGGTACGAGCAGTACTTC
CASINLEGYEQYF
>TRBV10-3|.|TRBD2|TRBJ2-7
TGTGCCACCGGATCGACTAGCGGGAGAGGCGAGCAGTACTTC
CATGSTSGRGEQYF
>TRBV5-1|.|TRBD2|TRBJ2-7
TGCGCCAGCAGCTTCCAACTAGCGAACACCTACGAGCAGTACTTC
CASSFQLANTYEQYF
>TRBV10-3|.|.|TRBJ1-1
TGTGCCATCAAAGGAACAGTGAGGAGCACTGAAGCTTTCTTT
CAIKGTVRSTEAFF
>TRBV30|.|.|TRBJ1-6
TGTGCCTGGAGTGCCAACCTTCTACAGGGAGCTTGGTCACCCCTCCACTTT
CAWSANLLQGAWSPLHF
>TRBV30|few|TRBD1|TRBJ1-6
TGTGCCTGTCGCCCCTCCGGGACAGTACGGTTTTCACCCCTCCACTTT
CACRPSGTVRFSPLHF
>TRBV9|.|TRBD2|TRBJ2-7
TGTGCCAGCAGCCCGGGACTAGCGGGAGGAACATACGAGCAGTACTTC
CASSPGLAGGTYEQYF
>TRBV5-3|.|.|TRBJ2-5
TGTGCCAGAAGCTTTGGAGAGACCCAGTACTTC
CARSFGETQYF
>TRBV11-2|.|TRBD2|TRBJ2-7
TGTGCCAGCAGCTCCGGACTAGTTATCTACGAGCAGTACTTC
CASSSGLVIYEQYF
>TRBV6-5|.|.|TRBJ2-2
TGTGCCAGCAGTAGGGGGAACACCGGGGAGCTGTTTTTT
CASSRGNTGELFF
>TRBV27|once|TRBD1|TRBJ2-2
TGTGCCAGTAGCTCCTTAGGACAGGGGAGTGCCGGGGAGCTGTTTTTT
CASSSLGQGSAGELFF
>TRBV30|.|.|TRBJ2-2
TGTGCCTGGAGTGGCGGGAACACCGGGGAGCTGTTTTTT
CAWSGGNTGELFF
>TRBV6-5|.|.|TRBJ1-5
TGTGCCAGCAGCCCCATAAGGGTTAGCAATCAGCCCCAGCATTTT
CASSPIRVSNQPQHF
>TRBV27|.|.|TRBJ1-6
TGTGCCAGCAGTGAGGGGACGGGAAATTCACCCCTCCACTTT
CASSEGTGNSPLHF
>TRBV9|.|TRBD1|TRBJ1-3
TGTGCCAGTGCGACAGGGGTGTCGGGAAACACCATATATTTT
CASATGVSGNTIYF
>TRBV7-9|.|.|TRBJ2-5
TGTGCCAGCAGCTCTCGGGAGACCCAGTACTTC
CASSSRETQYF
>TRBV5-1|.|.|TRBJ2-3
TGCGCCAGCAGCTTGGGCCCAGAACTAGCAGATACGCAGTATTTT
CASSLGPELADTQYF
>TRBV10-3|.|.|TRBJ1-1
TGTGCCATCAGTGAGAACAACGGCCTGAACACTGAAGCTTTCTTT
CAISENNGLNTEAFF
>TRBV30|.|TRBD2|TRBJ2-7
TGTGCCTGGAGTGTACTAGCGGAGACCTACGAGCAGTACTTC
CAWSVLAETYEQYF
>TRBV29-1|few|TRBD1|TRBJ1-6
TGCAGCGTGAGCCGGGACAGGGGTTCACCCCTCCACTTT
CSVSRDRGSPLHF
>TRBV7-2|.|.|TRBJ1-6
TGTGCCAGCAGCAACTTTGGACAGCTCTATTCACCCCTCCACTTT
CASSNFGQLYSPLHF
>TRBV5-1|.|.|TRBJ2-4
TGCGCCAGCAGCCGTGGGGGACCCTCGGAAATTCAGTACTTC
CASSRGGPSEIQYF
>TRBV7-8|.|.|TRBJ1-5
TGTGCCAGCAGCGTACTGGGGGGGACCGCAAGCAATCAGCCCCAGCATTTT
CASSVLGGTASNQPQHF
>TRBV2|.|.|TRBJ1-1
TGTGCCAGCAGTGTAACTAGGACGGCGAACACTGAAGCTTTCTTT
CASSVTRTANTEAFF
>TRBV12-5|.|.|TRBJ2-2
TGTGCTAGTGGTTTGCCTCCCCGGAGCGGACCTCACACCGGGGAGCTGTTTTTT
CASGLPPRSGPHTGELFF
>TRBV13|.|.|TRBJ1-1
TGTGCCAGCAGCCTTGCTGGTTTCGGGAACACTGAAGCTTTCTTT
CASSLAGFGNTEAFF
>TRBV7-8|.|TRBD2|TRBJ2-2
TGTGCCAGCAGCCCTAGCGGGGCGCCGGTAAACACCGGGGAGCTGTTTTTT
CASSPSGAPVNTGELFF
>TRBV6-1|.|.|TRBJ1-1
TGTGCCAGCAGGGAGACAGTTGAAGCTTTCTTT
CASRETVEAFF
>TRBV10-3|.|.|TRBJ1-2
TGTGCCATCAGTGAGGAGGGGAACTATGGCTACACCTTC
CAISEEGNYGYTF
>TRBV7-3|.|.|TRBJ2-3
TGTGCCAGCAGCTTAAGCGGTACTAGCACAGATACGCAGTATTTT
CASSLSGTSTDTQYF
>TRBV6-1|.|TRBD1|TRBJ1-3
TGTGCCAGCAGTGGGCTCCGACAGGGGGCTTTTGGAAACACCATATATTTT
CASSGLRQGAFGNTIYF
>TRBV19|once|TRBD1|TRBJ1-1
TGTGCCAGTAGTACGAGCCAGGGGGATAACACTGAAGCTTTCTTT
CASSTSQGDNTEAFF
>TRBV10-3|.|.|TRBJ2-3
TGTGCCATCAGTGAGTCGATAGCCGAGACGCAGTATTTT
CAISESIAETQYF
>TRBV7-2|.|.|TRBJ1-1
TGTGCCAGCAGCTGGACTTCCGTAAAATTGAACACTGAAGCTTTCTTT
CASSWTSVKLNTEAFF